One sample yielded the 5 T cell receptor beta chains listed below, sequenced in a study of TIL therapy for anti-PD-1-resistant metastatic lung cancer. The immunoSEQ assay was v3. The data were produced by immunoSEQ multiplex PCR, yet TCRdb's version contains in-frame clones alone and is incomplete. Here the sample spans just over 20,000 clones, about 78% being singletons. As to time point: pre-treatment sample, taken before nivolumab and TIL therapy. The sequencing used blood, collected at baseline. Receptors originate from a person aged 25-80 years with non-small cell lung cancer.

This clone has only a few counts. The chain uses TRBV2 and TRBJ1-2; 7 bases map to TRBD1. Germline CDR1 reads SNHLY; CDR2 reads FYNNEI. The CDR3 runs to 14 residues. J was trimmed by 4 bases and V by 1 base; bases with no gene match: 3. Here the CDR3 DNA reads TGTGCCAGCAGTGAAGGTCACAGGGGCTATGGCTACACCTTC. Amino acid sequence: CASSEGHRGYGYTF.

The J gene is TRBJ2-5, the V gene TRBV5-6, with 9 bases fitting TRBD1. The V segment lost 4 bases and the J segment 1 base; nucleotides outside the gene matches: 8. CDR1 is SGHDT, CDR2 YYEEEE, per germline. CDR3 size: 16 residues. The CDR3 spells CASSGPGTGIQETQYF. For the CDR3, the DNA is TGTGCCAGCAGCGGACCCGGGACAGGGATCCAAGAGACCCAGTACTTC. Full variable domain (outside the CDR3, taken from reference TRBV5-6 and TRBJ2-5): DAGVTQSPTHLIKTRGQQVTLRCSPKSGHDTVSWYQQALGQGPQFIFQYYEEEERQRGNFPDRFSGHQFPNYSSELNVNALLLGDSALYLCASSGPGTGIQETQYFGPGTRLLVL.

The chain couples TRBV11-3 to TRBJ2-7, with 9 bases matching TRBD1. In germline, CDR1 is SGHNT, CDR2 YENEEA. V shed 1 base, J shed 6 bases, and the junction held 4 bases outside the gene matches. The CDR3 runs to 14 residues. In nucleotides, the CDR3 is TGTGCCAGCAGCTTAGGAGGACAGGGGCTCGAGCAGTACTTC. Amino acid sequence: CASSLGGQGLEQYF.

The chain employs TRBV6-1 and TRBJ1-6, with a weak D call TRBD1 (6 bases). Germline CDR1 reads MNHNS; CDR2 reads SASEGT. Trimming removed 4 bases at V and 7 bases at J, with 11 bases between. The CDR3 is 14 residues long. The DNA of the CDR3 is TGTGCCAGCAGTGTAGAGGGGGGAAATTCACCCCTCCACTTT. Protein sequence: CASSVEGGNSPLHF.

This chain joins TRBV28 and TRBJ1-1; D is uncertain. Looked up from germline, CDR1 is MDHEN and CDR2 is SYDVKM. V lost 4 bases to trimming and J lost 5 bases, with 5 bases between them. The CDR3 is 11 residues long. The CDR3 region has the DNA TGTGCCAGCAGTTCGTATACTGAAGCTTTCTTT. Residues: CASSSYTEAFF.